This T cell receptor (beta chain) was recorded in a study of T cells expressing NK-cell markers. CDR1 is SEHNR, CDR2 FQNEAQ, per germline (reference sequence). The CDR3 loop spans 15 amino acids. From its re-call of the 5' RACE reads, TCRdb lists each CDR3 protein once, without DNA. The table for this sample gives 300,000 to 450,000 distinct CDR3 sequences. This chain uses TRBV7-9 with TRBJ1-6; TCRdb gives TRBD1 as the D gene, but with no DNA this cannot be confirmed. The TCR originated in a man aged 18 to 69 in good health. Material for sequencing was blood T cells: a sorted CD56 or NKG2C T cell subset, CD4+ or CD8+ T cells, or bulk PBMC T cells (not recorded which). The CDR3: CASSRGQMNNSPLHF.